This T cell receptor (beta chain) was documented in a study of cytomegalovirus exposure and HLA in healthy donors. Of note for this clone: As yet, its antigen is unknown.

The CDR3 extends over 15 amino acids. The germline gives CDR1 SGHNT, CDR2 YYREEE (reference sequence). 13 Jbeta primers and 60 Vbeta primers were used for the PCR. Per the authors' pipeline: In a later analysis, tens of millions of unique TCR beta chains included roughly 11 million shared by two or more donors. Assay used: immunoSEQ multiplex PCR; TCRdb lists only in-frame clones, some missing. V and J calls and clone size are copied from that table; D and trimming were computed from the DNA. The profile shows fewer than 200,000 clones, roughly 82% of them singletons. Notes on the study in general: Reports showed the classifier diagnosing cytomegalovirus status with high specificity and sensitivity. A later analysis linked about 17,000 TCR beta sequences to HLA alleles at 0.05 false discovery rate. In a later analysis, V- and J-gene trimming of beta chains associated with a DCLRE1C missense variant, replicated independently.

The genes are TRBV5-4 and TRBJ2-5; 8 bases line up with TRBD2. The last part of the DNA fits TRBJ2-7 better; the J call may be wrong. The TCR was taken from a man between 50 and 59 years old in good health and CMV-seropositive. The sequencing input was PBMCs. The CDR3 here is CASSASAGAHYEQYF. DNA for the CDR3: TGTGCCAGCAGCGCCTCAGCGGGGGCCCACTACGAGCAGTACTTC.